This T cell receptor (beta chain) was identified in a study of blood T cells in healthy people across ages. Study-wide background: Per two T cells, template switching captured roughly one barcoded beta molecule.

This clonotype was recorded at least ten times. For the second PCR, which ran for 7 to 11 cycles, a sample-barcoded 5' primer and a J-beta primer mix were used. TCRdb processed the 5' RACE reads anew with MiXCR; each CDR3 protein has one entry. The sample has over 1,300,000 distinct CDR3 sequences, around 55% seen once. V was pared by 2 bases and J by 8 bases, with 10 bases between. This CDR3 has 14 amino acids. The receptor was isolated from a man between 18 and 35 years old in good health. Sequences were obtained from blood. The chain links TRBV12-3 or TRBV12-4 to TRBJ1-6; no clear D gene. CDR3 sequence reads: CASSLRGRDSPLHF. The CDR3 region has the DNA TGTGCCAGCAGTTTAAGAGGGAGGGATTCACCCCTCCACTTT.